The TCR beta chain described here comes from a study of T cells expressing NK-cell markers. Study at large: Cells sorted as CD3+CD56+NKG2C+, CD3+CD56+NKG2C- and CD3+CD56-NKG2C+ T cells supplied the TCR beta repertoires. Eight donors were sequenced, of whom seven were HCMV-seropositive, while the remaining one was HCMV-seronegative.

As for this clonotype: Its antigen is unidentified.

Study-level results: In a handful of donors, dominant clonotypes made up roughly 25-60.1% of CD3+CD56-NKG2C+ cells.

It was by 5'RACE template switching with UMIs that TCR beta cDNA was made. From its re-call of the 5' RACE reads, TCRdb lists each CDR3 protein once, without DNA. This sample's table has a few hundred thousand distinct CDR3 sequences. The specimen sequenced was blood T cells: a sorted CD56 or NKG2C T cell subset, CD4+ or CD8+ T cells, or bulk PBMC T cells (not recorded which). The clonotype comes from a woman aged 45-65 years in good health.

CDR3 region: CASGQSLSYGYTF. The chain links TRBV7-8 to TRBJ1-2. In germline, CDR1 is SGHVS, CDR2 FQNEAQ. The CDR3 loop spans 13 amino acids.